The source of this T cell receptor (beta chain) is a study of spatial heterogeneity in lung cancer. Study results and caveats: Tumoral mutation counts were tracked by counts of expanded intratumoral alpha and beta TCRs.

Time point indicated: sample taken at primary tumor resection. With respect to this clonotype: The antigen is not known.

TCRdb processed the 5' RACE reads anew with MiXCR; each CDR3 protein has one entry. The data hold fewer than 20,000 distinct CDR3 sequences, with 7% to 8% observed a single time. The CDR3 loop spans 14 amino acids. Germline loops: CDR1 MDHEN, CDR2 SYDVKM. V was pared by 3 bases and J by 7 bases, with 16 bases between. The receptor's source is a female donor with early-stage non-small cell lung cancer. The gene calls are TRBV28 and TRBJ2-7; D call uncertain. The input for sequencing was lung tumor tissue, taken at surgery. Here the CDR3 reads CASSFPAAVQEQYF. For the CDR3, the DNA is TGTGCCAGCAGTTTCCCCGCGGCGGTTCAAGAGCAGTACTTC.